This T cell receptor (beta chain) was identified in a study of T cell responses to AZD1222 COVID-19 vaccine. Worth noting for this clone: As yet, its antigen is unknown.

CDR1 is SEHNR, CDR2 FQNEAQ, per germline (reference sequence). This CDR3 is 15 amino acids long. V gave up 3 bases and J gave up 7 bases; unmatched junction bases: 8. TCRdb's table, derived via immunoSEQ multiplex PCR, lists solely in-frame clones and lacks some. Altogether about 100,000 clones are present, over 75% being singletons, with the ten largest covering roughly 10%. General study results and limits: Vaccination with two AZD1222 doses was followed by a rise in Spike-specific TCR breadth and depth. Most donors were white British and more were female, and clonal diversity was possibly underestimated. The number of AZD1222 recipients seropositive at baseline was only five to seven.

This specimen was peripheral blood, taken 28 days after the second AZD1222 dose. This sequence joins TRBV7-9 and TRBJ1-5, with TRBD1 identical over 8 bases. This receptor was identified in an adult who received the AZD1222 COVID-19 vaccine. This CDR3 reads CASSLGGQGGQPQHF. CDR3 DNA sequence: TGTGCCAGCAGCTTGGGCGGACAGGGAGGGCAGCCCCAGCATTTT.